The rows below give T cell receptor beta chains drawn from one sample of a study of shared clonotypes between healthy human individuals. Profiled with immunoSEQ multiplex PCR; TCRdb holds only in-frame clones, not every one. The table records 400,000 to 600,000 clones, about 96% of them present only once. The sequencing sample was made of naive CD4+ T cells sorted from blood. Receptor source: a woman in her twenties or thirties in good health. Each CDR3 is given with its conserved first and last residue.

v_gene	CDR3aa
TRBV4-1	CASSKVRAGGFHEQYF
TRBV28	CASSPTRGKVSYEQYF
TRBV28	CASSPGGNYGYTF
TRBV4-1	CASSQDLIGTIYEQYF
TRBV5-1	CASSTRLAGRLETQYF
TRBV18	CASSPPDLEETQYF
TRBV6-1	CASSEGQGKTQYF
TRBV13	CASNTQETNYGYTF
TRBV4-2	CASSPTGTRALDTQYF
TRBV28	CASSIPFGATNEKLFF
TRBV5-4	CASSLTSGSTDTQYF
TRBV7-6	CASSREVGYEQYF
TRBV28	CASSLPGTPSNSPLHF
TRBV19	CASRQQVSSGANVLTF
TRBV7-3	CASSLRRGSPLHF
TRBV11-2	CASSSTTGKSTDTQYF
TRBV15	CATSRGRVGTEAFF
TRBV15	CATSRVGQSPGANVLTF
TRBV5-1	CASSLGDREAEAFF
TRBV29-1	CSGLRVTGELFF
TRBV5-1	CASSFRQVTQETQYF
TRBV6-6	CASSYGDRGGEKLFF
TRBV30	CAWSPRDTLTF
TRBV27	CASSPTRVYQETQYF
TRBV19	CASSIGQGRLSNQPQHF
TRBV19	CASSSTVNTGELFF
TRBV11-2	CASTLAPRSTDTQYF
TRBV2	CASSDRTGGNYGYTF
TRBV18	CASSPPTGTEIGYGYTF
TRBV4-1	CASSPNPGGTAYEQYF
TRBV18	CASEDGNSGNTIYF
TRBV27	CASSLYRGSQPQHF
TRBV7-9	CASSLVLVGAETQYF
TRBV5-8	CASSFGQDEQFF
TRBV5-3	CARAEVAGIF
TRBV10-3	CAISPGQGVSTEAFF
TRBV6-6	CASGRNNQPQHF
TRBV5-1	CASSSRDTYEKLFF
TRBV25-1	CASREGNTEAFF
TRBV7-6	CASSLAPWSGKGEKLFF
TRBV10-3	CAISERSSGSYNEQFF
TRBV5-8	CASSLATSGRSYEQYF
TRBV10-3	CAISESVGGPNEQFF
TRBV27	CASSSPGLADNEQFF
TRBV5-1	CASSLESRYEQYF
TRBV11-2	CASSYSGSIGNEQFF
TRBV5-4	CASSLVPGQGSDTQYF
TRBV19	CASSIGQGASGANVLTF
TRBV10-3	CAISVGVGYNEQFF
TRBV30	CAWSSYEQFF